This T cell receptor (beta chain) was identified during a study of cytomegalovirus exposure and HLA in healthy donors. Overall study results and limits: Researchers reported in a later analysis that a missense DCLRE1C variant was tied to TCR beta V- and J-gene trimming. Cytomegalovirus-associated TCR beta chains were listed, numbering approximately 150. The likely explanation for a cluster of highly shared sequence variants was sequencing artifact. In a later analysis, an Asian-associated ancestry cluster reportedly showed fewer N-insertions than the approximately 610-donor mean.

Trimming at V came to 5 bases and at J to 4 bases, leaving 4 bases not matched to a gene. CDR1 is PRHDT and CDR2 is FYEKMQ in the germline V gene (reference sequence). The CDR3 is made up of 13 amino acids. This clone was detected a few times. The antigen is undetermined. This PCR relied on a set of 60 Vbeta primers and 13 Jbeta primers. The table came from immunoSEQ multiplex PCR; TCRdb's copy has only in-frame clones and leaves some out. The sample consists of about 200,000 clones, roughly 80% of them appearing once. Sequenced input: PBMCs. The rearrangement links TRBV13 to TRBJ1-2; 7 bases agree with TRBD1. The source is a man aged 30 to 45 in good health and CMV-seronegative. The CDR3 sequence: CASSRQGAYGYTF. CDR3 DNA sequence: TGTGCCAGCAGCCGACAGGGCGCCTATGGCTACACCTTC. Full variable domain (remainder filled in from reference TRBV13 and TRBJ1-2): AAGVIQSPRHLIKEKRETATLKCYPIPRHDTVYWYQQGPGQDPQFLISFYEKMQSDKGSIPDRFSAQQFSDYHSELNMSSLELGDSALYFCASSRQGAYGYTFGSGTRLTVV.